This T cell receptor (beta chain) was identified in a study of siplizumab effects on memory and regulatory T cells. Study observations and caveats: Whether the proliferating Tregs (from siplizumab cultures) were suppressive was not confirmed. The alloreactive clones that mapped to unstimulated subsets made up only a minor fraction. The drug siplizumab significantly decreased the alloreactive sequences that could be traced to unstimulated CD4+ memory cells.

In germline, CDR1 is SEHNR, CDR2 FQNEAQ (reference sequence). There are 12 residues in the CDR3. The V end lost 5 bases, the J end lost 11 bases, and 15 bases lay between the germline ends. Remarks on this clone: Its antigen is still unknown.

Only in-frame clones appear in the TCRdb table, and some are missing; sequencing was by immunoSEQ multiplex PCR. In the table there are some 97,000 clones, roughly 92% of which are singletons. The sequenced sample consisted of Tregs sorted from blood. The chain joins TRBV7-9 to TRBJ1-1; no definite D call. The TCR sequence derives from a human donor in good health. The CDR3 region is CASSPRRRVAFF. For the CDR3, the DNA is TGTGCCAGCAGCCCACGTAGGAGGGTGGCTTTCTTT.